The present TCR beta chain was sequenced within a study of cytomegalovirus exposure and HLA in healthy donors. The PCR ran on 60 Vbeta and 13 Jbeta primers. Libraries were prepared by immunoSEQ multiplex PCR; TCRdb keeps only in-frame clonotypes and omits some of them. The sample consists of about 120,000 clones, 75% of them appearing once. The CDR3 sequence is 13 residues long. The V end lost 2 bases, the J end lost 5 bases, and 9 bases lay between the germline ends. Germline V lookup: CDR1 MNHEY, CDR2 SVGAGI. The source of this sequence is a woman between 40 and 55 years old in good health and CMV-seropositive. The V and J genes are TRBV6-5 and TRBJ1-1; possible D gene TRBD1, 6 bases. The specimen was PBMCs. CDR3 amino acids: CASSYPQGTEAFF. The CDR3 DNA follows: TGTGCCAGCAGTTACCCACAGGGAACTGAAGCTTTCTTT.